Following are 25 T cell receptor beta chains from one sample sequenced in a study of control samples from healthy donors and cancer patients. This table comes from immunoSEQ multiplex PCR, and its TCRdb copy is limited to in-frame clones, with some not included. The sample contains roughly 150,000 clones, over 85% of which appear only once. Sequenced sample: blood. All receptors derive from a young man in good health.

The chain is built from TRBV12-5 and TRBJ1-1; D remains ambiguous. This CDR3 is 15 amino acids long. Germline V gives CDR1 LGHNT, CDR2 FRNRAP. V was pared by 5 bases and J by 2 bases, with 15 bases between. DNA for the CDR3: TGTGCTAGTGGTCAAAACGCCGGGTTCAACACTGAAGCTTTCTTT. Amino acids: CASGQNAGFNTEAFF.

This clone has just one count. The chain employs TRBV9 and TRBJ2-2; unclear D gene. This CDR3 has 15 residues. Between the trimmed V and J ends, which lost 1 base and 2 bases, there was a span of 9 bases. Per the germline V gene, CDR1 is SGDLS and CDR2 is YYNGEE. The CDR3: CASSVSSDNTGELFF. The CDR3 DNA is TGTGCCAGCAGCGTAAGCAGTGACAACACCGGGGAGCTGTTTTTT.

The CDR3 coding sequence is TGCAGCGTTGAAGGCCAGGGGACGGACTACGAGCAGTACTTC. Protein sequence: CSVEGQGTDYEQYF. The genes are TRBV29-1 and TRBJ2-7; maybe TRBD1 (6 bases). Germline-derived CDR1 and CDR2 are SQVTM and ANQGSEA. With 1 base removed from V and 3 bases from J, the gap between germline ends came to 13 bases. This CDR3 contains 14 residues.

This chain uses TRBV27 with TRBJ2-7; D unresolved. V dropped 6 bases and J dropped 4 bases, with 16 bases sitting between them. Germline V gene sequence: CDR1 MNHEY, CDR2 SMNVEV (reference sequence). This CDR3 spans 14 amino acids. CDR3 region: CASSPASQPYEQYF. CDR3 coding DNA: TGTGCCAGCAGCCCGGCCTCACAACCATACGAGCAGTACTTC.

The chain uses TRBV11-2 and TRBJ2-7; 15 bases are a match to TRBD2. This CDR3 comprises 17 residues. The germline V gene encodes CDR1 SGHAT and CDR2 FQNNGV. The V and J ends lost 4 bases and 2 bases, in that order; junction bases with no gene match: 6. CDR3 amino acids: CASSWTSGGVSAYEQYF. CDR3 nucleotide sequence: TGTGCCAGCAGCTGGACTAGCGGGGGGGTTTCGGCCTACGAGCAGTACTTC.

This sequence joins TRBV5-6 and TRBJ2-3, with TRBD2 matching 9 bases. V trimming: 1 base; J trimming: 5 bases; junction bases outside the gene matches: 11. The CDR3 extends over 17 amino acids. Germline V lookup: CDR1 SGHDT, CDR2 YYEEEE. CDR3 protein: CASSLLVSREGGDTQYF. CDR3 sequence (DNA): TGTGCCAGCAGCTTGTTAGTATCGCGGGAGGGTGGAGATACGCAGTATTTT.

The chain recombines TRBV5-1 with TRBJ1-3; 9 bases are a match to TRBD1. This CDR3 comprises 16 residues. V shed 0 bases, J shed 4 bases, and the junction held 5 bases outside the gene matches. CDR1 SGHRS and CDR2 YFSETQ come from the germline V gene. This CDR3 is CASSLAGTGLGNTIYF. CDR3 coding DNA: TGCGCCAGCAGCTTGGCCGGGACAGGGCTCGGAAACACCATATATTTT.

The J gene is TRBJ2-1, the V gene TRBV19; 9 positions agree with TRBD2. This CDR3 is built from 13 residues. V shed 10 bases and J 7 bases; nucleotides not matched to a gene: 8. In germline, CDR1 is LNHDA, CDR2 SQIVND (reference sequence). The CDR3 DNA is TGTGCCACCCGGCCTAGCGGGGTAAATGAGCAGTTCTTC. Its translation: CATRPSGVNEQFF.

The chain recombines TRBV7-9 with TRBJ1-3, with D perhaps TRBD1 (5 bases). V was trimmed by 4 bases and J by 0 bases, leaving 19 bases between them. CDR3 length: 18 residues. Germline V lookup: CDR1 SEHNR, CDR2 FQNEAQ (reference sequence). In DNA form, the CDR3 reads TGTGCCAGCAGCTGGGCTTGGGGTCGAGGGGACTCTGGAAACACCATATATTTT. Encoded protein: CASSWAWGRGDSGNTIYF.

V and J are TRBV6-5 and TRBJ2-7; 7 bases match TRBD2. V lost 7 bases, J lost 4 bases, and 13 bases stayed unmatched. Looked up from germline, CDR1 is MNHEY and CDR2 is SVGAGI. This CDR3 is built from 15 residues. This CDR3 is CASTRTRGGRYEQYF. The CDR3 region has the DNA TGTGCCAGCACCCGAACCCGTGGCGGGAGATACGAGCAGTACTTC.

V usage is TRBV6-6 and J usage is TRBJ2-3, with TRBD2 identical over 11 bases. Germline loops: CDR1 MNHNY, CDR2 SVGAGI (reference sequence). The V segment lost 2 bases and the J segment 3 bases; nucleotides outside the gene matches: 4. The CDR3 length is 16 residues. CDR3 DNA sequence: TGTGCCAGCAGTTACACGCCTAGCGGGGGGACAGATACGCAGTATTTT. It codes for CASSYTPSGGTDTQYF.

The chain is built from TRBV4-2 and TRBJ1-1; the D gene is possibly TRBD1 (5 bases). This CDR3 has 14 amino acids. Trimming stripped 1 base from V and 2 bases from J, with 8 bases between. The germline gives CDR1 LGHNA, CDR2 YNFKEQ. The CDR3 loop reads CASSQGGENTEAFF. As DNA, the CDR3 is TGTGCCAGCAGCCAAGGGGGGGAAAACACTGAAGCTTTCTTT.

In this sample, this clone turned up once. This chain joins TRBV5-1 and TRBJ2-5, with D tentatively TRBD2 (6 bases). Germline loops: CDR1 SGHRS, CDR2 YFSETQ. The CDR3 runs 14 residues. The germline V and J ends were trimmed by 0 bases and 4 bases, with 10 bases remaining between them. For the CDR3, the DNA is TGCGCCAGCAGCTTGGATGGGAGGTCAGAGACCCAGTACTTC. Translated: CASSLDGRSETQYF.

This clone was observed a single time. The CDR3 is CASSLGVGGWDYNEQFF. As DNA, the CDR3 is TGTGCCAGCAGCTTAGGGGTAGGGGGCTGGGACTACAATGAGCAGTTCTTC. The chain has TRBV7-9 and TRBJ2-1; 7 bases fit TRBD1. Germline CDR1 is SEHNR and CDR2 is FQNEAQ (reference sequence). J lost 3 bases, V lost 1 base, and 9 bases had no gene match. The CDR3 extends over 17 amino acids.

CDR3 nucleotide sequence: TGTGCCAGCAGGCCCGCCGGGACATCCAAAGCTTTCTTT. Protein product: CASRPAGTSKAFF. The chain is built from TRBV27 and TRBJ1-1, with D tentatively TRBD1 (6 bases). V was clipped by 6 bases and J by 9 bases, with 17 bases between them. The CDR3 covers 13 residues. CDR1 and CDR2 from the germline V gene are MNHEY and SMNVEV (reference sequence).

The rearrangement joins TRBV3-1 (or the pseudogene TRBV3-2) to TRBJ1-6; D unclear. CDR3 size: 15 residues. V lost 3 bases to trimming and J lost 0 bases, with 6 bases between them. Germline CDR1 and CDR2: LGHDT and YNNKEL (reference sequence). CDR3 in amino acids: CASSHYSSYNSPLHF. CDR3 nucleotides: TGTGCCAGCAGCCATTACAGCTCCTATAATTCACCCCTCCACTTT.

The J gene is TRBJ2-7, the V gene TRBV20-1; 9 nucleotides match TRBD2. The CDR3 runs 15 residues. Trimming removed 3 bases from V and 4 bases from J; junction bases left unmatched: 10. Per the germline V gene, CDR1 is DFQATT and CDR2 is SNEGSKA (reference sequence). Here the CDR3 DNA reads TGCAGTGCTAGTGGCGGGGGGGCTACGATTTACGAGCAGTACTTC. Translated, it gives CSASGGGATIYEQYF.

The chain couples TRBV27 to TRBJ2-1; TRBD2 agrees at 12 bases. Per the germline V gene, CDR1 is MNHEY and CDR2 is SMNVEV (reference sequence). V lost 6 bases, J lost 9 bases, and 12 bases stayed unmatched. The CDR3 loop spans 16 amino acids. Here the CDR3 DNA reads TGTGCCAGCAGGCTTAGACTAGCGGGAGAGGTTAGTGAGCAGTTCTTC. Translation gives CASRLRLAGEVSEQFF.

The V gene is TRBV7-3, the J gene TRBJ2-3; D might be TRBD2 (7 bases). CDR1 is SGHTA and CDR2 is FQGTGA in the germline V gene. The CDR3 runs to 15 residues. The V end was cut by 3 bases, the J end by 2 bases, with 12 bases between. The CDR3 spells CASSFRGLFTDTQYF. CDR3 coding DNA: TGTGCCAGCAGCTTCAGGGGACTATTCACAGATACGCAGTATTTT. The full variable domain, its missing parts supplied by reference TRBV7-3 and TRBJ2-3, is GAGVSQTPSNKVTEKGKYVELRCDPISGHTALYWYRQSLGQGPEFLIYFQGTGAADDSGLPNDRFFAVRPEGSVSTLKIQRTERGDSAVYLCASSFRGLFTDTQYFGPGTRLTVL.

The CDR3 sequence is CASSGPGQMNTEAFF. CDR3 bases: TGTGCCAGCAGTGGTCCGGGACAGATGAACACTGAAGCTTTCTTT. The V call is TRBV25-1, the J call TRBJ1-1, with 7 bases lining up with TRBD1. The CDR3 spans 15 residues. Losses at the gene ends were 4 bases for V and 0 bases for J; bases not matched to a gene: 5. The germline CDR1 and CDR2 sequences are MGHDK and SYGVNS.

This clone was counted only a few times. The chain couples TRBV10-2 to TRBJ1-1, with a possible D match to TRBD1 (5 bases). The CDR3 extends over 13 amino acids. Germline values: CDR1 WSHSY, CDR2 SAAADI. Deletions cut 6 bases from V and 2 bases from J, with 10 bases between. CDR3 loop: CASRDTVNTEAFF. CDR3 sequence (DNA): TGCGCCAGCAGGGACACAGTAAACACTGAAGCTTTCTTT.

This clone was counted once. The J gene is TRBJ2-1, the V gene TRBV29-1; TRBD2 matches 8 bases. The ends lost 1 base at V and 9 bases at J; junction bases unmatched: 8. The CDR3 contains 14 residues. Germline V CDR1 and CDR2: SQVTM, ANQGSEA. The CDR3 coding sequence is TGCAGCGTTGAAGTCCCGGGAGGGGTCATTGAGCAGTTCTTC. Translated: CSVEVPGGVIEQFF.

This clone was counted a few times. J is TRBJ1-5 and V is TRBV19; D may be TRBD1 (6 bases). Germline V gene sequence: CDR1 LNHDA, CDR2 SQIVND (reference sequence). V lost 5 bases and J lost 4, with 12 bases in between. This CDR3 has 14 residues. CDR3 bases: TGTGCCAGTAGTTTCCAGGGGTCGAATCAGCCCCAGCATTTT. Amino acid sequence: CASSFQGSNQPQHF.

The V call is TRBV19, the J call TRBJ2-3, with D perhaps TRBD1 (6 bases). The germline V gene has CDR1 LNHDA and CDR2 SQIVND (reference sequence). V was pared by 8 bases and J by 3 bases, with 18 bases between. CDR3 length: 15 amino acids. Here the CDR3 DNA reads TGTGCCAGTGCCTCAGGGGTTCTTAAGACAGATACGCAGTATTTT. Protein sequence: CASASGVLKTDTQYF.

The chain recombines TRBV29-1 with TRBJ1-1; 10 bases map to TRBD1. Germline V CDR1 and CDR2: SQVTM, ANQGSEA. The CDR3 extends over 16 amino acids. The V segment lost 8 bases and the J segment 3 bases; nucleotides outside the gene matches: 15. The CDR3 loop is CSTSRTGQGGDTEAFF. CDR3 in DNA: TGCAGCACTTCCCGGACCGGACAGGGGGGCGACACTGAAGCTTTCTTT.